A selection of T cell receptor beta chains follows, all from one sample in a study of PD-1 blockade in classical Hodgkin lymphoma. The method was immunoSEQ multiplex PCR; TCRdb's version includes in-frame clones alone and lacks a portion of them. The table has tens of thousands of clones, around 86% seen once. The sample was CD4+ T cells from blood, taken before the fourth cycle of nivolumab. All receptors derive from a human donor with classical Hodgkin lymphoma. The CDR3 runs from the conserved cysteine through the conserved F or W.

v_call: TRBV5-4; cdr3_length: 16; cdr3_aa: CASSSQQVALTGELFF
v_call: TRBV7-8; cdr3_length: 18; cdr3_aa: CASSLGQGAQGVNQPQHF
v_call: TRBV7-2; cdr3_length: 16; cdr3_aa: CASSSGLAGGHDTQYF
v_call: TRBV30; cdr3_length: 15; cdr3_aa: CAWSVRSFPENTIYF
v_call: TRBV15; cdr3_length: 15; cdr3_aa: CATSRDMAYYNEQFF
v_call: TRBV2; cdr3_length: 13; cdr3_aa: CASNQGGLQPQHF
v_call: TRBV7-3; cdr3_length: 16; cdr3_aa: CASSLRTSGETDTQYF
v_call: TRBV7-8; cdr3_length: 17; cdr3_aa: CASSQFTTTGSRQPQHF
v_call: TRBV4-3; cdr3_length: 16; cdr3_aa: CASSQVLLDRVTEAFF
v_call: TRBV9; cdr3_length: 13; cdr3_aa: CASSVGIRETQYF
v_call: TRBV15; cdr3_length: 16; cdr3_aa: CATSRDRTSGGNEQFF
v_call: TRBV5-1; cdr3_length: 13; cdr3_aa: CASSLSSDYTQYF
v_call: TRBV7-9; cdr3_length: 18; cdr3_aa: CASSAHRTGRVSDTEAFF
v_call: TRBV29-1; cdr3_length: 14; cdr3_aa: CSVEGAVGSNEQFF
v_call: TRBV30; cdr3_length: 14; cdr3_aa: CAWSVGGEPYEQYF
v_call: TRBV28; cdr3_length: 15; cdr3_aa: CASTTPGTGGSGYTF
v_call: TRBV4-3; cdr3_length: 15; cdr3_aa: CASSRSGGIDSPLHF
v_call: TRBV30; cdr3_length: 10; cdr3_aa: CAWGTYGYTF
v_call: TRBV29-1; cdr3_length: 12; cdr3_aa: CSAGQGNYGYTF
v_call: TRBV19; cdr3_length: 15; cdr3_aa: CASSILRQGPGELFF
v_call: TRBV6-1; cdr3_length: 15; cdr3_aa: CASNQVRPLNYGYTF
v_call: TRBV19; cdr3_length: 14; cdr3_aa: CASSNTVSQETQYF
v_call: TRBV5-1; cdr3_length: 14; cdr3_aa: CASSHDRDQETQYF
v_call: TRBV30; cdr3_length: 13; cdr3_aa: CAWSRTSQETQYF
v_call: TRBV7-2; cdr3_length: 13; cdr3_aa: CASRRHGNTEAFF
v_call: TRBV7-9; cdr3_length: 12; cdr3_aa: CASSLLADTQYF
v_call: TRBV19; cdr3_length: 16; cdr3_aa: CASSTGDPLGEETQYF
v_call: TRBV10-2; cdr3_length: 15; cdr3_aa: CASSPHGGLATEAFF
v_call: TRBV5-1; cdr3_length: 14; cdr3_aa: CASSPQDRGDTQYF
v_call: TRBV28; cdr3_length: 14; cdr3_aa: CASSQPGAAYGYTF
v_call: TRBV7-3; cdr3_length: 15; cdr3_aa: CASSPGTGFLKTQYF
v_call: TRBV7-9; cdr3_length: 15; cdr3_aa: CASSPSGLGGNTIYF
v_call: TRBV19; cdr3_length: 17; cdr3_aa: CASTPRGGTGRTYGYTF
v_call: TRBV28; cdr3_length: 16; cdr3_aa: CASSFRTGKLNTEAFF
v_call: TRBV7-6; cdr3_length: 10; cdr3_aa: CAIGQETQYF
v_call: TRBV4-3; cdr3_length: 16; cdr3_aa: CASSQEQRGATTPQYF
v_call: TRBV7-9; cdr3_length: 16; cdr3_aa: CASSPHGGDLSQPQHF
v_call: TRBV11-3; cdr3_length: 14; cdr3_aa: CASSCRVRLYGYTF
v_call: TRBV2; cdr3_length: 13; cdr3_aa: CASRQGSTGELFF
v_call: TRBV7-2; cdr3_length: 14; cdr3_aa: CASSPRTSSYEQYF
v_call: TRBV25-1; cdr3_length: 15; cdr3_aa: CASSEMGQGRETQYF
v_call: TRBV30; cdr3_length: 14; cdr3_aa: CAWTVGSYNSPLHF
v_call: TRBV30; cdr3_length: 12; cdr3_aa: CAWSVQIGGYTF
v_call: TRBV11-2; cdr3_length: 14; cdr3_aa: CASSLTGGGTEAFF
v_call: TRBV5-4; cdr3_length: 16; cdr3_aa: CASSLEGLTSTDTQYF
v_call: TRBV13; cdr3_length: 14; cdr3_aa: CASSLARPSYEQYF
v_call: TRBV7-2; cdr3_length: 15; cdr3_aa: CASSLATGNQYGYTF